This T cell receptor (beta chain) originates from a study of Graves' ophthalmopathy and Graves' hyperthyroidism. Findings of the study overall: Both a roughly 64% sensitivity and a 72.22% specificity characterized the model's predictions of ophthalmopathy progression.

This clonotype was seen once. Its antigen is as yet unknown. A much larger clone sits a single nucleotide away, making a read error possible. There are 15 residues in the CDR3. Germline loops: CDR1 SGHAT, CDR2 FQNNGV. Trimming left V 6 bases short and J 4 bases short, with 18 bases between. Beta-chain TCR CDR3 regions were amplified from RNA transcripts. First-round RT-PCR employed HTBI primers, with a second-round multiplex PCR after it. Each CDR3 protein gets one entry after TCRdb re-called the multiplex PCR reads with MiXCR. The profile shows around 1,200,000 distinct CDR3 sequences, less than 45% of them singletons. Aged 18 to 65, hyperthyroidism patients had been newly diagnosed, with under 2 months' duration. Symptoms, serum thyroxine and TRAb, thyroid ultrasound, and orbital computed tomography formed the diagnostic basis.

The chain is built from TRBV11-2 and TRBJ1-1; a possible D gene is TRBD1 (6 bases). The sample was peripheral blood or thyroid tissue (not recorded which). This sequence was found in an adult man with Graves' hyperthyroidism. The CDR3 loop is CASSIYRAMSTEAFF. The CDR3 coding sequence is TGTGCCAGCAGTATATACAGGGCAATGAGCACTGAAGCTTTCTTT.